The 30 T cell receptor beta chains in this list originate from one sample, sequenced in a study of blood T cell repertoires in COVID-19. TCRdb's copy holds only in-frame clones and misses some; the assay was immunoSEQ multiplex PCR. Among 90,000 to 100,000 clones listed, around 80% were seen once. Sequenced input: peripheral blood. These receptors all stem from a man in his fifties or sixties with acute or convalescent COVID-19.

The V call is TRBV19, the J call TRBJ1-1, with D unclear. Germline CDR1 and CDR2: LNHDA and SQIVND (reference sequence). This CDR3 region has 13 residues. V lost 5 bases and J 5 bases, leaving 12 bases between the germline ends. CDR3 protein: CASSVTLRTEAFF. The CDR3 DNA sequence: TGTGCCAGTAGTGTAACACTGAGGACTGAAGCTTTCTTT.

This clone appeared once. The V and J genes are TRBV6-2 or TRBV6-3 and TRBJ1-1; D is ambiguous. Trimming cost V 2 bases and J 4 bases, with 14 bases left between them. This CDR3 is built from 15 residues. Germline V gives CDR1 MNHEY, CDR2 SVGEGT. The CDR3, as DNA: TGTGCCAGCAGTTACACCCCGATCCGGGGCACTGAAGCTTTCTTT. It codes for CASSYTPIRGTEAFF.

The chain has TRBV6-5 and TRBJ1-3; no firm D call. Germline V gene data show CDR1 as MNHEY and CDR2 as SVGAGI. With 6 bases removed from V and 2 bases from J, the gap between germline ends came to 8 bases. CDR3 length: 13 residues. The CDR3 protein is CASRRFTGNTIYF. CDR3 in DNA: TGTGCCAGCAGACGGTTCACTGGAAACACCATATATTTT.

The genes are TRBV5-4 and TRBJ1-1, with 9 positions matching TRBD1. J gave up 0 bases and V 4 bases, and 7 bases lay outside the gene matches. This CDR3 contains 16 residues. Germline lookup yields CDR1 SGHNT and CDR2 YYREEE (reference sequence). The CDR3 bases are TGTGCCAGCAGCCCGGGACAGGGCATCATGAACACTGAAGCTTTCTTT. It translates to CASSPGQGIMNTEAFF.

The chain carries TRBV24-1 and TRBJ2-2; D is possibly TRBD1 (6 bases). This CDR3 has 14 amino acids. Germline V CDR1 and CDR2: KGHDR, SFDVKD. V lost 3 bases and J 6 bases, leaving 10 bases between the germline ends. Here the CDR3 reads CATSDPHRAGELFF. CDR3 nucleotide sequence: TGTGCCACCAGTGATCCCCACAGGGCCGGGGAGCTGTTTTTT.

This clone was counted a few times. This rearrangement joins TRBV7-2 to TRBJ2-2; D is perhaps TRBD2 (6 bases). CDR1 SGHTA and CDR2 FQGNSA come from the germline V gene. With 1 base removed from V and 8 bases from J, the gap between germline ends came to 14 bases. This CDR3 is 15 amino acids long. DNA of the CDR3: TGTGCCAGCAGCTTAGAAGGCGGGGAAATGGGGGAGCTGTTTTTT. The encoded protein is CASSLEGGEMGELFF.

V gene TRBV2 combines with J gene TRBJ1-1; maybe TRBD1 (5 bases). The CDR3 totals 14 residues. Germline-derived CDR1 and CDR2 are SNHLY and FYNNEI. Trimming took 6 bases from V and 1 from J, leaving 12 bases between them. CDR3 nucleotides: TGTGCCAGCAGGATTGGGGGGGGGAACACTGAAGCTTTCTTT. Encoded protein: CASRIGGGNTEAFF.

This clone was seen a single time. This rearrangement joins TRBV30 to TRBJ1-6, with a weak D call TRBD1 (5 bases). This CDR3 spans 14 amino acids. The ends were cut back, 4 bases at V and 7 bases at J, with 14 bases in the middle. Germline V lookup: CDR1 GTSNPN, CDR2 SVGIG (reference sequence). The DNA of the CDR3 is TGTGCCTGGACGGTCGGCAGGGAAAATTCACCCCTCCACTTT. Amino acids: CAWTVGRENSPLHF.

This clone was seen more than once but under ten times. This chain connects TRBV5-1 to TRBJ2-3; 7 nucleotides match TRBD1. The V gene end was trimmed by 5 bases and the J gene end by 2 bases; junction bases not matched to a gene: 5. This CDR3 is built from 14 residues. Germline values: CDR1 SGHRS, CDR2 YFSETQ. The CDR3 bases are TGCGCCAGCAGATTACAGGGGTACACAGATACGCAGTATTTT. Translated, it gives CASRLQGYTDTQYF.

Turning to this clone: The same CDR3 arises from other DNA sequences in this sample as well. The chain combines TRBV12-5 with TRBJ2-3, with 9 bases fitting TRBD2. Trimming removed 0 bases from V and 5 bases from J; junction bases left unmatched: 0. CDR1 and CDR2 (germline): LGHNT, FRNRAP. CDR3 size: 14 residues. DNA for the CDR3: TGTGCTAGTGGTTTGGTGCGGGGGGGAGATACGCAGTATTTT. Its protein product is CASGLVRGGDTQYF.

This clone turned up a few times. V gene TRBV2 combines with J gene TRBJ2-5; no clear D. Germline V gene sequence: CDR1 SNHLY, CDR2 FYNNEI. There are 14 residues in the CDR3. Trimming cost V 2 bases and J 1 base, with 8 bases left between them. The DNA of the CDR3 is TGTGCCAGCAGTGAACGGCAGGTCCAAGAGACCCAGTACTTC. It specifies CASSERQVQETQYF.

The V gene is TRBV6-2 or TRBV6-3, the J gene TRBJ1-2; D is unresolved. The CDR3 is 13 amino acids. CDR1 is MNHEY and CDR2 is SVGEGT in the germline V gene. Trimming took 4 bases from V and 7 from J, leaving 13 bases between them. The CDR3, as DNA: TGTGCCAGCAGTTTCCAGGATACTAGTGGCTACACCTTC. Its protein product is CASSFQDTSGYTF.

This clone was seen only once. The chain couples TRBV19 to TRBJ1-1; D may be TRBD1 (5 bases). Germline V gene sequence: CDR1 LNHDA, CDR2 SQIVND (reference sequence). The CDR3 contains 13 residues. Trimming cost V 4 bases and J 1 base, with 7 bases left between them. The CDR3 sequence: CASSKTGNTEAFF. The CDR3 DNA reads TGTGCCAGTAGTAAAACAGGGAACACTGAAGCTTTCTTT.

The gene calls are TRBV6-5 and TRBJ1-6; D not certain. The CDR3 length is 16 residues. Trimming took 0 bases from V and 9 from J, leaving 15 bases between them. In germline, CDR1 is MNHEY, CDR2 SVGAGI. Here the CDR3 DNA reads TGTGCCAGCAGTTACTCCCCGGGAGGTTCTCGTTCACCCCTCCACTTT. Its translation: CASSYSPGGSRSPLHF.

In this sample, this clone turned up once. The chain uses TRBV6-5 and TRBJ1-6; D may be TRBD1 (6 bases). Trimming removed 4 bases from V and 5 bases from J, with 9 bases in between. CDR1 is MNHEY, CDR2 SVGAGI, per germline. This CDR3 contains 14 residues. The DNA for the CDR3 is TGTGCCAGCAGTTCCGGACAGCATAATTCACCCCTCCACTTT. It translates to CASSSGQHNSPLHF.

The chain uses TRBV2 and TRBJ1-2, with a weak D call TRBD1 (6 bases). V was pared by 4 bases and J by 4 bases, with 10 bases between. The CDR3 totals 13 residues. The germline gives CDR1 SNHLY, CDR2 FYNNEI. The CDR3 coding sequence is TGTGCCAGCAGTGGAGGGGGTACCTATGGCTACACCTTC. Residues: CASSGGGTYGYTF.

This clone was counted a single time. The chain has TRBV11-2 and TRBJ2-4; 9 nucleotides agree with TRBD2. J was trimmed by 1 base and V by 1 base; bases with no gene match: 8. CDR1 and CDR2 from the germline V gene are SGHAT and FQNNGV. The CDR3 has 18 amino acids. The CDR3 sequence is CASSLVSSGGYAKNIQYF. CDR3 nucleotides: TGTGCCAGCAGCTTAGTTTCCAGCGGGGGGTACGCCAAAAACATTCAGTACTTC.

This clone has just a few counts. This chain uses TRBV15 with TRBJ2-7, with 7 nucleotides matching TRBD1. The germline V gene encodes CDR1 LNHNV and CDR2 YYDKDF (reference sequence). V shed 1 base, J shed 9 bases, and the junction held 12 bases outside the gene matches. The CDR3 totals 15 residues. CDR3 DNA: TGTGCCACCAGCAGAGGCAAGACAGGGACCCTCGGGCAGTACTTC. It codes for CATSRGKTGTLGQYF.

This chain uses TRBV19 with TRBJ1-2; unclear D gene. This CDR3 is 15 amino acids long. Germline CDR1 is LNHDA and CDR2 is SQIVND (reference sequence). The V end was cut by 6 bases, the J end by 4 bases, with 18 bases between. Written as DNA, the CDR3 is TGTGCCAGTAGCCCCCCAGCTGGAGGGCTCTATGGCTACACCTTC. Its protein product is CASSPPAGGLYGYTF.

This clone was counted between two and nine times. The rearrangement uses TRBV12-3 or TRBV12-4 and TRBJ1-2; D gene uncertain. Trimming left V 6 bases short and J 7 bases short, with 9 bases between. CDR3 size: 11 residues. The CDR3, as DNA: TGTGCCAGCAGCCGCCTCGGTGGCTACACCTTC. Amino acid sequence: CASSRLGGYTF.

With respect to this clone: The same CDR3 is also encoded by other DNA sequences in this sample. V is TRBV24-1 and J is TRBJ2-3; perhaps TRBD2 as D (5 bases). CDR1 and CDR2 from the germline V gene are KGHDR and SFDVKD. V was shortened by 4 bases and J by 6 bases, with 13 bases between the two germline ends. The CDR3 is made up of 14 amino acids. CDR3 sequence: CATSDSRGADTQYF. In nucleotides, the CDR3 is TGTGCCACCAGTGACTCCCGGGGTGCGGATACGCAGTATTTT.

The rearrangement links TRBV7-2 to TRBJ2-7, with TRBD1 matching 10 bases. Germline CDR1 SGHTA, CDR2 FQGNSA. V lost 6 bases and J lost 2; bases outside the gene matches: 7. This CDR3 is 15 amino acids long. CDR3 nucleotides: TGTGCCAGCAGGTTCGACAGGGGGCTCACCTACGAGCAGTACTTC. Translated, it gives CASRFDRGLTYEQYF. The full variable domain, with the rest looked up from reference TRBV7-2 and TRBJ2-7, is GAGVSQSPSNKVTEKGKDVELRCDPISGHTALYWYRQSLGQGLEFLIYFQGNSAPDKSGLPSDRFSAERTGGSVSTLTIQRTQQEDSAVYLCASRFDRGLTYEQYFGPGTRLTVT.

J is TRBJ2-7 and V is TRBV28, with D unresolved. V lost 1 base to trimming and J lost 0 bases, with 10 bases between them. The CDR3 is made up of 15 amino acids. Germline assignment: CDR1 MDHEN and CDR2 SYDVKM. The DNA of the CDR3 is TGTGCCAGCAGTTTATACGGTACTGCCTCCTACGAGCAGTACTTC. Translated, it gives CASSLYGTASYEQYF.

This clone was observed a few times. The chain employs TRBV2 and TRBJ1-2, with a weak D call TRBD1 (6 bases). The germline V and J ends were trimmed by 3 bases and 4 bases, with 18 bases remaining between them. The CDR3 consists of 16 residues. Germline V lookup: CDR1 SNHLY, CDR2 FYNNEI. The CDR3 DNA reads TGTGCCAGCAGTGATAGACAAGCAGGGGTTGCCTATGGCTACACCTTC. Its protein is CASSDRQAGVAYGYTF.

V and J are TRBV7-2 and TRBJ1-5, with D unresolved. The CDR3 covers 15 residues. Germline lookup yields CDR1 SGHTA and CDR2 FQGNSA. The V end lost 3 bases, the J end lost 0 bases, and 9 bases lay between the germline ends. The CDR3 DNA reads TGTGCCAGCAGCTTTTCGGGGTATAGCAATCAGCCCCAGCATTTT. The encoded protein is CASSFSGYSNQPQHF.

This chain joins TRBV6-5 and TRBJ2-7, with TRBD2 matching over 12 bases. The CDR3 consists of 15 residues. V was pared by 7 bases and J by 0 bases, with 4 bases of the junction left unmatched. Germline assignment: CDR1 MNHEY and CDR2 SVGAGI. The CDR3 DNA reads TGTGCCAGCAAAAGGACTAGCGGGGACTCCTACGAGCAGTACTTC. The encoded protein is CASKRTSGDSYEQYF.

The chain uses TRBV7-2 and TRBJ1-2; D may be TRBD1 (5 bases). The CDR3 sequence is 13 residues long. Per germline, CDR1 SGHTA and CDR2 FQGNSA. Trimming cost V 0 bases and J 8 bases, with 10 bases left between them. The CDR3 region has the DNA TGTGCCAGCAGCTTAGCACGGGACTGGGGCTACACCTTC. Protein product: CASSLARDWGYTF.

The J gene is TRBJ1-2, the V gene TRBV19, with 8 nucleotides matching TRBD1. CDR3 length equals 15 residues. Germline CDR1 and CDR2: LNHDA and SQIVND (reference sequence). J was trimmed by 4 bases and V by 5 bases; bases with no gene match: 9. In DNA, the CDR3 is TGTGCCAGTAGTTCAGACGGACAGGGTGCCTATGGCTACACCTTC. This codes for CASSSDGQGAYGYTF. The full variable domain, with the rest looked up from reference TRBV19 and TRBJ1-2, is DGGITQSPKYLFRKEGQNVTLSCEQNLNHDAMYWYRQDPGQGLRLIYYSQIVNDFQKGDIAEGYSVSREKKESFPLTVTSAQKNPTAFYLCASSSDGQGAYGYTFGSGTRLTVV.

Turning to this clone: One junction end disagrees with the germline gene, perhaps due to a read error. V is TRBV3-1 (or the pseudogene TRBV3-2) and J is TRBJ2-3; TRBD2 matches at 14 bases. The CDR3 has 13 amino acids. Germline assignment: CDR1 LGHDT and CDR2 YNNKEL (reference sequence). The chain's CDR3 is CASSQVGLAGDVF. CDR3 bases: TGTGCCAGCAGCCAAGTGGGACTAGCGGGGGACGTTTTT.

The chain joins TRBV30 to TRBJ2-7; D gene uncertain. Trimming removed 2 bases from V and 3 bases from J, with 23 bases in between. CDR3 length: 17 amino acids. CDR1 and CDR2 (germline): GTSNPN, SVGIG (reference sequence). In nucleotides, the CDR3 is TGTGCCTGGAGTACACAACCTGGAGACGGCTTCAACTACGAGCAGTACTTC. It is translated as CAWSTQPGDGFNYEQYF.